Each of the 4 T cell receptor beta chains below was sequenced from the same sample in a study of T cell responses to AZD1222 COVID-19 vaccine. Measured with immunoSEQ multiplex PCR; TCRdb has only the in-frame clones, and not every one. The table includes some 50,000 clones, around 90% detected once. Here the sequenced sample was peripheral blood, taken 28 days after the second AZD1222 dose. The receptors come from an adult who received the AZD1222 COVID-19 vaccine.

This chain's CDR3 is CASSDRDIYEQYF. CDR3 in DNA: TGTGCCAGTAGCGACAGGGATATCTACGAGCAGTACTTC. J is TRBJ2-7 and V is TRBV19; TRBD1 aligns across 7 bases. Germline lookup yields CDR1 LNHDA and CDR2 SQIVND (reference sequence). The ends lost 6 bases at V and 3 bases at J; junction bases unmatched: 5. The CDR3 loop spans 13 amino acids.

The rearrangement links TRBV19 to TRBJ2-3; TRBD1 might be the D (6 bases). The V gene's germline CDR1 is LNHDA and CDR2 SQIVND (reference sequence). V lost 2 bases and J lost 3, with 6 bases in between. The CDR3 loop spans 13 amino acids. The DNA of the CDR3 is TGTGCCAGTAGTATACAGGGGACAGATACGCAGTATTTT. Its protein is CASSIQGTDTQYF.

This rearrangement joins TRBV5-1 to TRBJ1-4; the D gene is possibly TRBD1 (6 bases). This CDR3 is 15 amino acids long. V was pared by 5 bases and J by 8 bases, with 19 bases between. CDR1 and CDR2 (germline): SGHRS, YFSETQ. CDR3: CASSYDGGWGEKLFF. In nucleotides, the CDR3 is TGCGCCAGCAGTTACGACGGGGGCTGGGGAGAAAAACTGTTTTTT. Complete variable domain (other parts from reference TRBV5-1 and TRBJ1-4): KAGVTQTPRYLIKTRGQQVTLSCSPISGHRSVSWYQQTPGQGLQFLFEYFSETQRNKGNFPGRFSGRQFSNSRSEMNVSTLELGDSALYLCASSYDGGWGEKLFFGSGTQLSVL.

The CDR3 DNA is TGTGCCAGCAGCCGGGACTTCCAAGAGACCCAGTACTTC. Protein: CASSRDFQETQYF. The chain employs TRBV9 and TRBJ2-5; D may be TRBD2 (6 bases). The CDR3 has 13 amino acids. V lost 4 bases and J 1 base, leaving 8 bases between the germline ends. The germline CDR1 and CDR2 sequences are SGDLS and YYNGEE.